One TCR beta chain is described in this entry. Its antigen is unknown. Time point here: week 47, end of study. With topical imiquimod, each dose of the vaccine consisted of 300 ug of mutant IDH1 20-mer peptide. Across weeks 1, 3, 5, 7, 11, 15, 19 and 23, patients received a vaccination each time, eight in all. The V gene lost 7 bases and the J gene lost 1 base, with 14 bases spanning the gap. The germline CDR1 and CDR2 sequences are SGHRS and YFSETQ. CDR3 length: 14 amino acids. This sample is drawn from a study of a mutant IDH1 vaccine in newly diagnosed glioma. Study background: Treated patients, about 60% male and roughly 38% female, averaged roughly 40 years of age.

Measured with immunoSEQ multiplex PCR; TCRdb has only the in-frame clones, and not every one. The table includes approximately 50,000 clones, around 83% detected once. The chain is built from TRBV5-1 and TRBJ2-5; TRBD2 might be the D (6 bases). This TCR derives from a woman aged 45-65 years with glioma. The sample here was PBMCs, taken from a glioma patient whose treatment included an IDH1 peptide vaccine. The CDR3 here is CASGQPGGQETQYF. DNA for the CDR3: TGCGCCAGCGGCCAACCCGGGGGCCAAGAGACCCAGTACTTC.